This T cell receptor beta chain was recovered during a study of identical twins. Study-level results: Insertions were reduced in abundant cord blood beta clonotypes but not in memory repertoires.

Healthy Caucasians alone served as donors. TCRdb itself ran the 5' RACE reads through MiXCR, one entry per CDR3 protein. The sample records roughly 1.6 million distinct CDR3 sequences, less than 40% being singletons. This clonotype was picked up a small number of times. Its antigen is not known. The CDR3 runs 13 residues. CDR1 and CDR2 from the germline V gene are SEHNR and FQNEAQ (reference sequence). V was shortened by 5 bases and J by 8 bases, with 13 bases between the two germline ends. This chain joins TRBV7-9 and TRBJ2-1, with D perhaps TRBD1 (5 bases). The receptor was derived from a newborn girl in good health. Sequencing input: cord blood. CDR3 amino acids: CASSVRTTDEQFF. CDR3 in DNA: TGTGCCAGCAGCGTACGGACAACTGATGAGCAGTTCTTC.